A selection of T cell receptor beta chains follows, all from one sample in a study of blood T cells in healthy people across ages. TCRdb called the 5' RACE reads again in MiXCR, with one record for every CDR3 protein. The sample consists of some 1.8 million distinct CDR3 sequences, roughly 43% of them appearing once. Sequenced: blood. The source is a human donor in good health. Both conserved end residues are part of each CDR3. D genes are given only for firm matches. A clone size is listed for some rows: how often the clone was seen (once, few, many), or a class if it is expanded.

clone_size: .; d_call: .; v_call: TRBV9; j_call: TRBJ1-2; cdr3_nt: TGTGCCAGCAGCGTAGCGGCCAGGGAGAGTAACTATGGCTACACCTTC; cdr3_aa: CASSVAARESNYGYTF
clone_size: few; d_call: .; v_call: TRBV20-1; j_call: TRBJ1-4; cdr3_nt: TGCAGTGCAAGCCCAGGAACTAATGAAAAACTGTTTTTT; cdr3_aa: CSASPGTNEKLFF
clone_size: .; d_call: .; v_call: TRBV29-1; j_call: TRBJ2-7; cdr3_nt: TGCAGCGTTGACGGGGGCGCGCCCTACGAGCAGTACTTC; cdr3_aa: CSVDGGAPYEQYF
clone_size: .; d_call: .; v_call: TRBV10-3; j_call: TRBJ2-4; cdr3_nt: TGTGCCATCAGTGAAGGAGAGACAGTAGGGGCCAAAAACATTCAGTACTTC; cdr3_aa: CAISEGETVGAKNIQYF
clone_size: once; d_call: .; v_call: TRBV28; j_call: TRBJ1-2; cdr3_nt: TGTGCCACCTCGTTAGAAACCAACTATGGCTACACCTTC; cdr3_aa: CATSLETNYGYTF
clone_size: .; d_call: .; v_call: TRBV25-1; j_call: TRBJ1-4; cdr3_nt: TGTGCCAGCAGTGAAAGAGGGGCTAATGAAAAGCTGTTTTTT; cdr3_aa: CASSERGANEKLFF
clone_size: .; d_call: .; v_call: TRBV20-1; j_call: TRBJ2-5; cdr3_nt: TGCAGTGCTAGGAGGGGGGTAGAGACCCAGTACTTC; cdr3_aa: CSARRGVETQYF
clone_size: .; d_call: TRBD2; v_call: TRBV3-1; j_call: TRBJ2-3; cdr3_nt: TGTGCCAGCAGCCAAGATAACTCAATTGAGGGACTAGCAAAAGACTTAGATACGCAGTATTTT; cdr3_aa: CASSQDNSIEGLAKDLDTQYF
clone_size: few; d_call: TRBD1; v_call: TRBV7-2; j_call: TRBJ2-5; cdr3_nt: TGTGCCAGCAGCTTAGCCGGACAGGGGTTAGAGACCCAGTACTTC; cdr3_aa: CASSLAGQGLETQYF
clone_size: .; d_call: .; v_call: TRBV14; j_call: TRBJ2-1; cdr3_nt: TGTGCCAGCAGCCAAGGGTTGGGCAAGCGCTCCTACAATGAGCAGTTCTTC; cdr3_aa: CASSQGLGKRSYNEQFF
clone_size: few; d_call: .; v_call: TRBV4-2; j_call: TRBJ2-1; cdr3_nt: TGTGCCAGCAGCCTCGTACTCGCAACCTACAATGAGCAGTTCTTC; cdr3_aa: CASSLVLATYNEQFF
clone_size: many; d_call: .; v_call: TRBV27; j_call: TRBJ2-3; cdr3_nt: TGTGCCAGCAGCTCCATCGGCGATACGCAGTATTTT; cdr3_aa: CASSSIGDTQYF
clone_size: once; d_call: .; v_call: TRBV4-1; j_call: TRBJ1-3; cdr3_nt: TGCGCCAGCAGCCAACAACGGGAGAGCTCTGGAAACACCATATATTTT; cdr3_aa: CASSQQRESSGNTIYF
clone_size: few; d_call: .; v_call: TRBV6-5; j_call: TRBJ1-2; cdr3_nt: TGTGCCAGCAGTTACTCAAGGTCAAACTATGGCTACACCTTC; cdr3_aa: CASSYSRSNYGYTF
clone_size: .; d_call: .; v_call: TRBV28; j_call: TRBJ1-1; cdr3_nt: TGTGCCGGCAGTTTTTCGGGGGGCGTTAGAACTGAAGCTTTCTTT; cdr3_aa: CAGSFSGGVRTEAFF
clone_size: few; d_call: TRBD2; v_call: TRBV7-2; j_call: TRBJ2-3; cdr3_nt: TGTGCCAGCAGCCCTAGCGGGGGGCACACAGATGCGCAGTATTTT; cdr3_aa: CASSPSGGHTDAQYF
clone_size: .; d_call: TRBD2; v_call: TRBV20-1; j_call: TRBJ2-7; cdr3_nt: TGCAGTGCTAGAGATGAGCGGGGGTTTGTAGAGCAGTACTTC; cdr3_aa: CSARDERGFVEQYF
clone_size: .; d_call: .; v_call: TRBV24-1; j_call: TRBJ1-1; cdr3_nt: TGTGCCACCAGTGATTTGGTAACGGCGAAACAGAACACTGAAGCTTTCTTT; cdr3_aa: CATSDLVTAKQNTEAFF
clone_size: .; d_call: .; v_call: TRBV7-2; j_call: TRBJ1-2; cdr3_nt: TGTGCCAGCAGCCGGGCGGGGGCGGGTACTAACTATGGCTACACCTTC; cdr3_aa: CASSRAGAGTNYGYTF
clone_size: .; d_call: TRBD1; v_call: TRBV6-2/TRBV6-3; j_call: TRBJ2-1; cdr3_nt: TGTGCCAGTAGTTACTCGACCGGGACAGCTTCTTACAATGAGCAGTTCTTC; cdr3_aa: CASSYSTGTASYNEQFF
clone_size: .; d_call: TRBD2; v_call: TRBV4-1; j_call: TRBJ2-3; cdr3_nt: TGCGCCAGCAAGCGGCTTTCGGCTAGCGGGGGCCTCACAGATACGCAGTATTTT; cdr3_aa: CASKRLSASGGLTDTQYF
clone_size: .; d_call: TRBD2; v_call: TRBV7-9; j_call: TRBJ2-5; cdr3_nt: TGTGCCAGCAGCTTAGTAGCGGGGGGACCAGAGACCCAGTACTTC; cdr3_aa: CASSLVAGGPETQYF
clone_size: .; d_call: .; v_call: TRBV4-3; j_call: TRBJ1-6; cdr3_nt: TGCGCCAGCAGCCAAGTAGGCAGTTTCTCCTATAATTCACCCCTCCACTTT; cdr3_aa: CASSQVGSFSYNSPLHF
clone_size: .; d_call: .; v_call: TRBV7-2; j_call: TRBJ2-7; cdr3_nt: TGTGCCAGCAGCGAGTTGAGGACTACGAGTTCCCAGTACTTC; cdr3_aa: CASSELRTTSSQYF
clone_size: .; d_call: .; v_call: TRBV28; j_call: TRBJ2-1; cdr3_nt: TGTGCCAGCAGGGGGGCTAGGCGCGGTGAGCAGTTCTTC; cdr3_aa: CASRGARRGEQFF
clone_size: few; d_call: .; v_call: TRBV30; j_call: TRBJ1-2; cdr3_nt: TGTGCCTTGGAGTTAGGCCCGAAGAATGGCTACACCTTC; cdr3_aa: CALELGPKNGYTF
clone_size: few; d_call: .; v_call: TRBV20-1; j_call: TRBJ1-1; cdr3_nt: TGTAGTGCGAAGGGACCTCCAAAGACTGAAGCTTTCTTT; cdr3_aa: CSAKGPPKTEAFF
clone_size: .; d_call: .; v_call: TRBV12-3/TRBV12-4; j_call: TRBJ1-5; cdr3_nt: TGTGCCAGCAGTTTAAATGTGGGAGGGAATCAGCCCCAGCATTTT; cdr3_aa: CASSLNVGGNQPQHF
clone_size: .; d_call: TRBD1; v_call: TRBV11-1; j_call: TRBJ2-3; cdr3_nt: TGTGCCAGCAGCCATACAGCCGGGACAGGGTGGGCAGATACGCAGTATTTT; cdr3_aa: CASSHTAGTGWADTQYF
clone_size: few; d_call: TRBD2; v_call: TRBV20-1; j_call: TRBJ2-1; cdr3_nt: TGCAGTGCTAGTTTAGCGGGGGGCACCTACAATGAGCAGTTCTTC; cdr3_aa: CSASLAGGTYNEQFF
clone_size: .; d_call: .; v_call: TRBV6-1; j_call: TRBJ1-1; cdr3_nt: TGTGCCAGCAGGGTAAACAGGGAGAACACTGAAGCTTTCTTT; cdr3_aa: CASRVNRENTEAFF
clone_size: once; d_call: .; v_call: TRBV7-2; j_call: TRBJ2-7; cdr3_nt: TGTGCCAGCAGCCCCCGCGGACTGTTCGAAAGAGGCGAGCAGTACTTC; cdr3_aa: CASSPRGLFERGEQYF
clone_size: .; d_call: TRBD1; v_call: TRBV7-2; j_call: TRBJ2-5; cdr3_nt: TGTGCCAGCAGCTTGACAGGGGGCCGAGGGGAGACCCAGTACTTC; cdr3_aa: CASSLTGGRGETQYF
clone_size: .; d_call: .; v_call: TRBV19; j_call: TRBJ1-2; cdr3_nt: TGTGCCAGTCAGGACTTGGCCTATGGCTACACCTTC; cdr3_aa: CASQDLAYGYTF
clone_size: few; d_call: .; v_call: TRBV6-5; j_call: TRBJ1-2; cdr3_nt: TGTGCCAGCAGCCGCGGGCAGGCAGACTATGGCTACACCTTC; cdr3_aa: CASSRGQADYGYTF
clone_size: .; d_call: .; v_call: TRBV20-1; j_call: TRBJ2-1; cdr3_nt: TGCAGTGCTAGACTCGATGAGGGAGAGACCCAGTTCTTC; cdr3_aa: CSARLDEGETQFF
clone_size: many; d_call: .; v_call: TRBV20-1; j_call: TRBJ2-7; cdr3_nt: TGCAGTGCCCCTCCCAGGCTTACCTACGAGCAGTACTTC; cdr3_aa: CSAPPRLTYEQYF
clone_size: .; d_call: TRBD1; v_call: TRBV15; j_call: TRBJ1-2; cdr3_nt: TGTGCCACCAGTCCCCAGACAGGGTTTGGAGGCTACACCTTC; cdr3_aa: CATSPQTGFGGYTF
clone_size: once; d_call: TRBD1; v_call: TRBV7-9; j_call: TRBJ1-5; cdr3_nt: TGTGCCAGCAGGGGACAGATGGGGCAGCCCCAGCATTTT; cdr3_aa: CASRGQMGQPQHF
clone_size: .; d_call: .; v_call: TRBV9; j_call: TRBJ1-6; cdr3_nt: TGTGCCAGCAGCTCCAGACCGGAGAATTCACCCCTCCACTTT; cdr3_aa: CASSSRPENSPLHF
clone_size: few; d_call: TRBD1; v_call: TRBV29-1; j_call: TRBJ1-1; cdr3_nt: TGCAGCGCTGGACAGGGGGACACTGAAGCTTTCTTT; cdr3_aa: CSAGQGDTEAFF
clone_size: .; d_call: .; v_call: TRBV28; j_call: TRBJ2-7; cdr3_nt: TGTGCCAGCAAGAGACGGAACTCCTACAATGAGCAGTACTTC; cdr3_aa: CASKRRNSYNEQYF
clone_size: .; d_call: .; v_call: TRBV28; j_call: TRBJ2-3; cdr3_nt: TGTGCCAGCAGTTTATTTCTCTGGGACAGCACAGATACGCAGTATTTT; cdr3_aa: CASSLFLWDSTDTQYF
clone_size: few; d_call: .; v_call: TRBV9; j_call: TRBJ2-1; cdr3_nt: TGTGCCAGCAGCGACGGAGGACAGAATGAGCAGTTCTTC; cdr3_aa: CASSDGGQNEQFF